This is a list of T cell receptor beta chains from one sample in a study of blood T cells in healthy people across ages. TCRdb called the 5' RACE reads again in MiXCR, with one record for every CDR3 protein. This table holds about 1,400,000 distinct CDR3 sequences, approximately 60% found once. The sample was blood. The receptors shown here come from a man aged 18 to 29 in good health. CDR3s include the opening cysteine and the closing phenylalanine or tryptophan. The order of the fields is clone size, J gene, V gene, D gene, CDR3 DNA, CDR3 protein. The D gene is left open where the match is weak. Rows give clone size only sometimes, using once, few, many, or a class for an expanded clone.

abundance: -
j_gene: TRBJ2-3
v_gene: TRBV4-1
d_gene: TRBD2
CDR3nt: TGCGCCAGCAGCCAAACCGGGACTAGCGGGAGAAGGGCAGATACGCAGTATTTT
CDR3aa: CASSQTGTSGRRADTQYF

abundance: few
j_gene: TRBJ2-7
v_gene: TRBV29-1
d_gene: TRBD1
CDR3nt: TGCAGCGTTGTGCCGACAGGGGCCTACGAGCAGTACTTC
CDR3aa: CSVVPTGAYEQYF

abundance: -
j_gene: TRBJ2-1
v_gene: TRBV7-6
d_gene: TRBD2
CDR3nt: TGTGCCAGCAGCTTAGAGCCACCCCGGTGGACTAGCATCAATGAGCAGTTCTTC
CDR3aa: CASSLEPPRWTSINEQFF

abundance: -
j_gene: TRBJ2-1
v_gene: TRBV6-6
d_gene: -
CDR3nt: TGTGCCAGCAGCCCTGCCGGACGGAACTGGGATGAGCAGTTCTTC
CDR3aa: CASSPAGRNWDEQFF

abundance: few
j_gene: TRBJ1-1
v_gene: TRBV2
d_gene: -
CDR3nt: TGTGCCAGCAGTGCGAGGAACACTGAAGCTTTCTTT
CDR3aa: CASSARNTEAFF

abundance: -
j_gene: TRBJ1-1
v_gene: TRBV3-1
d_gene: -
CDR3nt: TGTGCCAGCAGCCAAAACCCAGGGCGGAACACTGAAGCTTTCTTT
CDR3aa: CASSQNPGRNTEAFF

abundance: -
j_gene: TRBJ2-6
v_gene: TRBV4-1
d_gene: -
CDR3nt: TGCGCCAGCAGCCAGGCTACTAGGGACGTAATCTCTACTGGGGCCAACGTCCTGACTTTC
CDR3aa: CASSQATRDVISTGANVLTF

abundance: once
j_gene: TRBJ1-4
v_gene: TRBV29-1
d_gene: TRBD1
CDR3nt: TGCAGCGTTGATGAGGGAGGGGGCGGAGAAAAACTGTTTTTT
CDR3aa: CSVDEGGGGEKLFF

abundance: -
j_gene: TRBJ2-1
v_gene: TRBV27
d_gene: -
CDR3nt: TGTGCCAGCAGTTTATCGTGGGGGTCCGGCAATGAGCAGTTCTTC
CDR3aa: CASSLSWGSGNEQFF

abundance: -
j_gene: TRBJ1-4
v_gene: TRBV5-6
d_gene: -
CDR3nt: TGTGCCAGCGGAACCTATTGGGGAAGCGAAAAACTGTTTTTT
CDR3aa: CASGTYWGSEKLFF

abundance: -
j_gene: TRBJ2-5
v_gene: TRBV29-1
d_gene: -
CDR3nt: TGCAGCGTGAGAGCGAGAGCCCAAGAGACCCGGTACTTC
CDR3aa: CSVRARAQETRYF

abundance: few
j_gene: TRBJ2-6
v_gene: TRBV20-1
d_gene: -
CDR3nt: TGCAGGGCAGGGGGGGCCAACGTCCTGACTTTC
CDR3aa: CRAGGANVLTF

abundance: -
j_gene: TRBJ2-7
v_gene: TRBV28
d_gene: -
CDR3nt: TGTGCCAGCAGTCGAGACTCCGGGCCCCGGGAGCAGTACTTC
CDR3aa: CASSRDSGPREQYF

abundance: -
j_gene: TRBJ2-1
v_gene: TRBV24-1
d_gene: TRBD2
CDR3nt: TGTGCCACCAGTGATGGGACTAGCCGTAACAATGAGCAGTTCTTC
CDR3aa: CATSDGTSRNNEQFF

abundance: -
j_gene: TRBJ2-3
v_gene: TRBV5-1
d_gene: TRBD1
CDR3nt: TGCGCCAGCGGCGGGACAGGGGACACAGATACGCAGTATTTT
CDR3aa: CASGGTGDTDTQYF

abundance: few
j_gene: TRBJ2-6
v_gene: TRBV11-2
d_gene: TRBD2
CDR3nt: TGTGCCAGCAGCCACCCACTAGCGGGGGCCTCTGGGGCCAACGTCCTGACTTTC
CDR3aa: CASSHPLAGASGANVLTF

abundance: few
j_gene: TRBJ1-2
v_gene: TRBV7-2
d_gene: -
CDR3nt: TGTGCCAGCACCCTGGACAGCCGGAGTAACTATGGCTACACCTTC
CDR3aa: CASTLDSRSNYGYTF

abundance: -
j_gene: TRBJ1-2
v_gene: TRBV7-9
d_gene: -
CDR3nt: TGTGCCAGCAACACGGGGCTAGGCCCTAACTATGGCTACACCTTC
CDR3aa: CASNTGLGPNYGYTF

abundance: many
j_gene: TRBJ2-1
v_gene: TRBV9
d_gene: -
CDR3nt: TGTGCCAGCAGCGTAGAGGTCCTGGATGAGCAGTTCTTC
CDR3aa: CASSVEVLDEQFF

abundance: -
j_gene: TRBJ2-5
v_gene: TRBV7-2
d_gene: TRBD1
CDR3nt: TGTGCCAGCAGCCCGCCGGGACAGGGGGAGAATGAGCAGTACTTC
CDR3aa: CASSPPGQGENEQYF

abundance: few
j_gene: TRBJ1-2
v_gene: TRBV25-1
d_gene: -
CDR3nt: TGTGCCAGCAGTGAATACGGCCGTAACTATGGCTACACCTTC
CDR3aa: CASSEYGRNYGYTF

abundance: -
j_gene: TRBJ2-1
v_gene: TRBV27
d_gene: -
CDR3nt: TGTGCCAGCAGTTCCCACCTTAATGAGCAGTTCTTC
CDR3aa: CASSSHLNEQFF

abundance: -
j_gene: TRBJ2-1
v_gene: TRBV6-5
d_gene: TRBD2
CDR3nt: TGTGCCAGCAGTTGGGGCGGGAGTAATTATGAGCAGTTCTTC
CDR3aa: CASSWGGSNYEQFF

abundance: -
j_gene: TRBJ2-1
v_gene: TRBV25-1
d_gene: TRBD1
CDR3nt: TGTGCCAGCAGTGAATATCCGACAGGGAATTCCTACAATGAGCAGTTCTTC
CDR3aa: CASSEYPTGNSYNEQFF

abundance: -
j_gene: TRBJ2-5
v_gene: TRBV29-1
d_gene: -
CDR3nt: TGCAGCGTTGAGGGGGCTTCTTTCCAAGAGACCCAGTACTTC
CDR3aa: CSVEGASFQETQYF

abundance: few
j_gene: TRBJ2-3
v_gene: TRBV29-1
d_gene: -
CDR3nt: TGCAGCGTTAACCATCGGAGCCTCACAGATACGCAGTATTTT
CDR3aa: CSVNHRSLTDTQYF

abundance: once
j_gene: TRBJ2-7
v_gene: TRBV29-1
d_gene: -
CDR3nt: TGCAGCGTTGAAGATTCTCTACTACAGTACAATGAGCAGTACTTC
CDR3aa: CSVEDSLLQYNEQYF

abundance: -
j_gene: TRBJ2-1
v_gene: TRBV6-5
d_gene: -
CDR3nt: TGTGCCAGCAGTTACTCCCAATGGGGAGGATCCTACAATGAGCAGTTCTTC
CDR3aa: CASSYSQWGGSYNEQFF

abundance: few
j_gene: TRBJ2-7
v_gene: TRBV7-2
d_gene: -
CDR3nt: TGTGCCAGCAGCTTGTCAGTCCCCTCCTACGAGCAGTACTTC
CDR3aa: CASSLSVPSYEQYF

abundance: -
j_gene: TRBJ2-2
v_gene: TRBV6-5
d_gene: TRBD2
CDR3nt: TGTGCCAGCAGTTACCTACGCGGCAGCGGGGGAAGGCCCGGGGAGCTGTTTTTT
CDR3aa: CASSYLRGSGGRPGELFF

abundance: few
j_gene: TRBJ2-1
v_gene: TRBV20-1
d_gene: TRBD2
CDR3nt: TGCAGTGCAACCCGACTAGCGGGAGGATACAATGAGCAGTTCTTC
CDR3aa: CSATRLAGGYNEQFF

abundance: few
j_gene: TRBJ2-7
v_gene: TRBV7-9
d_gene: TRBD1
CDR3nt: TGTGCCAGCAGACCTACCAGGGGGACCTACGAGCAGTACTTC
CDR3aa: CASRPTRGTYEQYF

abundance: -
j_gene: TRBJ1-2
v_gene: TRBV7-9
d_gene: -
CDR3nt: TGTGCCAGCAGACCCCTTCAGGGCGACTATGGCTGCACCTTC
CDR3aa: CASRPLQGDYGCTF

abundance: -
j_gene: TRBJ1-2
v_gene: TRBV25-1
d_gene: -
CDR3nt: TGTGCCAGCAGTGAGATAGGGGGAAACTATGGCTACACCTTC
CDR3aa: CASSEIGGNYGYTF

abundance: -
j_gene: TRBJ2-2
v_gene: TRBV29-1
d_gene: TRBD1
CDR3nt: TGCAGCGTTATACAGGGGGCAACCGGGGAGCTGTTTTTT
CDR3aa: CSVIQGATGELFF

abundance: few
j_gene: TRBJ1-1
v_gene: TRBV5-1
d_gene: -
CDR3nt: TGCGCCAGCAGACCGACGGGTGTCCGGATCATTGGCAATGAGCAGTTCTTT
CDR3aa: CASRPTGVRIIGNEQFF